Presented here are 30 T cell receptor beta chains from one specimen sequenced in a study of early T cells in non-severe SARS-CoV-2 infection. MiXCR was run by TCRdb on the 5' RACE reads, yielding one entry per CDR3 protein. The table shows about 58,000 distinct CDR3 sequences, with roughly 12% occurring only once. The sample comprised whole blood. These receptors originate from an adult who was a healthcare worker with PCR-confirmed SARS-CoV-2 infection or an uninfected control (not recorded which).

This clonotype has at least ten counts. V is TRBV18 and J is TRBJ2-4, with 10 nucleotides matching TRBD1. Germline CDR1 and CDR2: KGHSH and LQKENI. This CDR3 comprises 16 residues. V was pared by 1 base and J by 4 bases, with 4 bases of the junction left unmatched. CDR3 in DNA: TGTGCCAGCTCACCACTCGGGACAGGGGATAAAAACATTCAGTACTTC. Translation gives CASSPLGTGDKNIQYF.

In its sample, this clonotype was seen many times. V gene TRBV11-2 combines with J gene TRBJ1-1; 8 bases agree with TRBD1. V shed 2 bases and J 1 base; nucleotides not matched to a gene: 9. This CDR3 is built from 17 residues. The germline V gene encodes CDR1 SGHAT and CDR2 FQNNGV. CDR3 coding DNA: TGTGCCAGCAGCTTACGGTCCGGACAGGGACAGAACACTGAAGCTTTCTTT. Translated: CASSLRSGQGQNTEAFF.

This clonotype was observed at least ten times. DNA of the CDR3: TGTGCCAGCAGTCCAGGGGCTCGGTACGAGCAGTACTTC. Translated: CASSPGARYEQYF. The rearrangement links TRBV6-5 to TRBJ2-7; TRBD1 might be the D (6 bases). Germline-derived CDR1 and CDR2 are MNHEY and SVGAGI. The CDR3 totals 13 residues. The V gene lost 5 bases and the J gene lost 4 bases, with 12 bases spanning the gap.

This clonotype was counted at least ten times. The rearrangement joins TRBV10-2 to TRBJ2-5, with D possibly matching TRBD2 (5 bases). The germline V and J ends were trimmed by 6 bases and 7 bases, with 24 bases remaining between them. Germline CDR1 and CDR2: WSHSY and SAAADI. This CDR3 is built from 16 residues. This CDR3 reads CASRDFQPGSSGTQYF. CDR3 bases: TGCGCCAGCAGGGATTTTCAACCTGGGAGTTCAGGGACCCAGTACTTC.

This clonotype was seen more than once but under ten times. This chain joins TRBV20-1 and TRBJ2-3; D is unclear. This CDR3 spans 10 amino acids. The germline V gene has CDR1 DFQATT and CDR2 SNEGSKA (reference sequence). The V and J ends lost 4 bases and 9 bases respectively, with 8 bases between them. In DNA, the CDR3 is TGCAGTGCTACGCTAAACACGCAGTATTTT. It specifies CSATLNTQYF.

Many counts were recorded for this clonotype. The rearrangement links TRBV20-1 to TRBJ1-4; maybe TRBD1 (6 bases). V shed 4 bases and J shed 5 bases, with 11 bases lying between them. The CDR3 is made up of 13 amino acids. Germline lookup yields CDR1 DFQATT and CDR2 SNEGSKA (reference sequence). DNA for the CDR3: TGCAGTGCTAAGGACAGCCTAAATGAAAAACTGTTTTTT. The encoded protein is CSAKDSLNEKLFF.

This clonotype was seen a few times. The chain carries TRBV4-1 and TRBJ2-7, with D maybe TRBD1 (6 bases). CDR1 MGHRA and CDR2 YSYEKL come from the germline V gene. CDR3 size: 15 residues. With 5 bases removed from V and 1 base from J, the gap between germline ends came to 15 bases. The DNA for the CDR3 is TGCGCCAGCAGCTCCCAGGGCAGGGGTTCCTACGAGCAGTACTTC. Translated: CASSSQGRGSYEQYF.

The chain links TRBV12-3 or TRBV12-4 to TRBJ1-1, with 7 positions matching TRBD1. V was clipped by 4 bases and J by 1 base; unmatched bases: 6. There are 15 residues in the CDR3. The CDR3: CASSSPRDRNTEAFF. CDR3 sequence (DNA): TGTGCCAGCAGTTCGCCGCGGGACAGGAACACTGAAGCTTTCTTT.

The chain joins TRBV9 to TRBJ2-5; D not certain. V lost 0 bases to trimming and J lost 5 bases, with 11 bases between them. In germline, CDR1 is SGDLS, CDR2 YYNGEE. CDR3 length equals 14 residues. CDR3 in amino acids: CASSVGASEETQYF. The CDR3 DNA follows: TGTGCCAGCAGCGTAGGGGCTTCGGAGGAGACCCAGTACTTC.

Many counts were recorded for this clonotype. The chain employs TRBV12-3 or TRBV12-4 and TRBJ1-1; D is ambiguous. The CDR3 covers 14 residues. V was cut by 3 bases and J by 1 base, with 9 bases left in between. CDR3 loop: CASSFQWKNTEAFF. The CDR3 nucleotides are TGTGCCAGCAGTTTTCAATGGAAGAACACTGAAGCTTTCTTT.

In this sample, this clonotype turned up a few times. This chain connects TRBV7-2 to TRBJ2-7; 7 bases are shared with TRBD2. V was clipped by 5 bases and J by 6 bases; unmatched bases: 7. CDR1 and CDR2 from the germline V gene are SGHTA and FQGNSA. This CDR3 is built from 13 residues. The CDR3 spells CASSTGGYSEQYF. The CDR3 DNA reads TGTGCCAGCAGCACCGGGGGGTATTCCGAGCAGTACTTC.

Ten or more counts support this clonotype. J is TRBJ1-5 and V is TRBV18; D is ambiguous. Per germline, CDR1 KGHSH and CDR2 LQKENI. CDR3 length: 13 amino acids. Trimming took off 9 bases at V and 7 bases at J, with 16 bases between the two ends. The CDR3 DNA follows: TGTGCCAGTACCCAAGACGAGCGACAGCCCCAGCATTTT. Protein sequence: CASTQDERQPQHF.

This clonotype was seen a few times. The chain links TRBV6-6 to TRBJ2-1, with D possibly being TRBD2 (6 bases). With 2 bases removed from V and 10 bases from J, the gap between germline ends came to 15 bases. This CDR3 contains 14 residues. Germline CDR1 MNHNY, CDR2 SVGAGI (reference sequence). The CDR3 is CASSYPTIGREQFF. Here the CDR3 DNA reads TGTGCCAGCAGTTACCCAACAATCGGGAGAGAGCAGTTCTTC.

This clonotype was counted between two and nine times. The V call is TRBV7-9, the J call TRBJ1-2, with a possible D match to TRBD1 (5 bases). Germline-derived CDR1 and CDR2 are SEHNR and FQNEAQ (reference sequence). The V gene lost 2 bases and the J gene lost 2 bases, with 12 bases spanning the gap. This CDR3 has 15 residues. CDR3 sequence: CASSLFKGPNYGYTF. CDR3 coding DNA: TGTGCCAGCAGCTTATTCAAGGGGCCGAACTATGGCTACACCTTC.

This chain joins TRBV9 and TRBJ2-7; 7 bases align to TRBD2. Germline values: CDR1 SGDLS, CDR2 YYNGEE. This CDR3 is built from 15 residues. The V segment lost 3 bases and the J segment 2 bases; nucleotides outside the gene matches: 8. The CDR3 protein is CASSAGRDGAYEQYF. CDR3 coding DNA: TGTGCCAGCAGCGCTGGGAGGGACGGCGCCTACGAGCAGTACTTC.

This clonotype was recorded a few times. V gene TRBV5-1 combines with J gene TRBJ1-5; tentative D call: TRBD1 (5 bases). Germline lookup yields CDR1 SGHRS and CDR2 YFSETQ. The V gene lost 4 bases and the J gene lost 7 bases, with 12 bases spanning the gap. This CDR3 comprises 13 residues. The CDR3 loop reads CASSAHGGQPQHF. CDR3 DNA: TGCGCCAGCAGCGCACACGGGGGGCAGCCCCAGCATTTT.

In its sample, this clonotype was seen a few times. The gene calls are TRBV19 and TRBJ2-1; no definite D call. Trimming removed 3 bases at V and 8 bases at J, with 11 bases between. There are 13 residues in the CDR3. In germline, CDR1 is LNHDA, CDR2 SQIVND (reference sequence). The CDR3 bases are TGTGCCAGTAGTATGCTAGGTTCCGATGAGCAGTTCTTC. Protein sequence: CASSMLGSDEQFF. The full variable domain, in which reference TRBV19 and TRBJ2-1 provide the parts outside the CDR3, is DGGITQSPKYLFRKEGQNVTLSCEQNLNHDAMYWYRQDPGQGLRLIYYSQIVNDFQKGDIAEGYSVSREKKESFPLTVTSAQKNPTAFYLCASSMLGSDEQFFGPGTRLTVL.

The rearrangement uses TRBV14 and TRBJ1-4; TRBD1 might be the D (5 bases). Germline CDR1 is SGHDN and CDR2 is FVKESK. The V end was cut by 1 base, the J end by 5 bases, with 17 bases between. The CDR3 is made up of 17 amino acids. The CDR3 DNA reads TGTGCCAGCAGCCAAGTTCGGGGCCTCTACCGGAATGAAAAACTGTTTTTT. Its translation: CASSQVRGLYRNEKLFF.

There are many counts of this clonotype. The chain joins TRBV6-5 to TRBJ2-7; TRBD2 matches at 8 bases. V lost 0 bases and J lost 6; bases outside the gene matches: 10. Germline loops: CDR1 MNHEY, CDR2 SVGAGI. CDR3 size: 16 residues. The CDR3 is CASSYSILAGGREQYF. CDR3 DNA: TGTGCCAGCAGTTACTCGATCCTGGCGGGAGGTCGCGAGCAGTACTTC.

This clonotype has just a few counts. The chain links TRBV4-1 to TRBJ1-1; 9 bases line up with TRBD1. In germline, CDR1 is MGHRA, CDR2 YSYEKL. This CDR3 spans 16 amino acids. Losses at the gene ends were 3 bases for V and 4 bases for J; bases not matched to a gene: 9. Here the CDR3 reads CASSHPQGALSTEAFF. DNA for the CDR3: TGCGCCAGCAGCCACCCACAGGGGGCTTTGAGCACTGAAGCTTTCTTT.

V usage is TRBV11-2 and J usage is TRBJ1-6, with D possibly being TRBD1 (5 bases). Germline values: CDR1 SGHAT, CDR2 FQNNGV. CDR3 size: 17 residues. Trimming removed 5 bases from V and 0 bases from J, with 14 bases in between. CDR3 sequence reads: CASSPGAKSSYNSPLHF. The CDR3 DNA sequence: TGTGCCAGCAGCCCCGGGGCTAAGAGCTCCTATAATTCACCCCTCCACTTT.

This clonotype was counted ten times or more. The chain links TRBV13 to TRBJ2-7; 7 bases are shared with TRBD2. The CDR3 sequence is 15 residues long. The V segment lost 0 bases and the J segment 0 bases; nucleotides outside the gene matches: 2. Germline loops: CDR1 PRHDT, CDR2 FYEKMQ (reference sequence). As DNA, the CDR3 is TGTGCCAGCAGCTTAGGCGGGGGGTCCTCCTACGAGCAGTACTTC. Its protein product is CASSLGGGSSYEQYF. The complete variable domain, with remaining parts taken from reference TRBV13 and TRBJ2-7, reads AAGVIQSPRHLIKEKRETATLKCYPIPRHDTVYWYQQGPGQDPQFLISFYEKMQSDKGSIPDRFSAQQFSDYHSELNMSSLELGDSALYFCASSLGGGSSYEQYFGPGTRLTVT.

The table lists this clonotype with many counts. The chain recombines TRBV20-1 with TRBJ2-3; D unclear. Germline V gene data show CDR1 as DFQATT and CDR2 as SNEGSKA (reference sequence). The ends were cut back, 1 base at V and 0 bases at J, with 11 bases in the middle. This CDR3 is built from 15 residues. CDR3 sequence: CSARVFVPSTDTQYF. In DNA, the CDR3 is TGCAGTGCTAGAGTCTTTGTCCCTAGCACAGATACGCAGTATTTT.

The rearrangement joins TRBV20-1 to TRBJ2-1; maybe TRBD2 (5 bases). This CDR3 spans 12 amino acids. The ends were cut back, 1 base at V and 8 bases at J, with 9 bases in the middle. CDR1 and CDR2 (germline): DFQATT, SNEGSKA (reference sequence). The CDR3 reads CSARGFGDEQFF. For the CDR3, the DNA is TGCAGTGCTAGAGGCTTCGGGGATGAGCAGTTCTTC.

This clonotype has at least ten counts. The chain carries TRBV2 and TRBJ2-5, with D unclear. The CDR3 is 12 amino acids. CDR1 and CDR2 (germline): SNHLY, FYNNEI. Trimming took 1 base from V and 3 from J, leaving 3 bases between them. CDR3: CASSEVKETQYF. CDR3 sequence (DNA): TGTGCCAGCAGTGAAGTAAAAGAGACCCAGTACTTC.

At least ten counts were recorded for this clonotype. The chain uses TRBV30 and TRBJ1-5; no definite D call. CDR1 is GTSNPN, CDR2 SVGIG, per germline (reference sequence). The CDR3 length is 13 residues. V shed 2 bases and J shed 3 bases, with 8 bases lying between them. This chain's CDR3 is CAWSSSSNQPQHF. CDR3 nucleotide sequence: TGTGCCTGGAGTTCAAGCTCCAATCAGCCCCAGCATTTT.

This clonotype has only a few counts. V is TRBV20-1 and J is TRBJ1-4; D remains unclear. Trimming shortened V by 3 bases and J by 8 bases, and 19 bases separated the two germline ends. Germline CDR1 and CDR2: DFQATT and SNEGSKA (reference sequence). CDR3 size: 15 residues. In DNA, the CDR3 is TGCAGTGCTAGGATGACCGGGTCAGGAGGGGAAAAACTGTTTTTT. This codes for CSARMTGSGGEKLFF.

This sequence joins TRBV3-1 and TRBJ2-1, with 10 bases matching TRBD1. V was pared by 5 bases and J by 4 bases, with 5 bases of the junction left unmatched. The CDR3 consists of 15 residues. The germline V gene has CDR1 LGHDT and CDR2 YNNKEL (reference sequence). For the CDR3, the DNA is TGTGCCAGCAGCGCCCCGGGACAGGGGTACAATGAGCAGTTCTTC. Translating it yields CASSAPGQGYNEQFF.

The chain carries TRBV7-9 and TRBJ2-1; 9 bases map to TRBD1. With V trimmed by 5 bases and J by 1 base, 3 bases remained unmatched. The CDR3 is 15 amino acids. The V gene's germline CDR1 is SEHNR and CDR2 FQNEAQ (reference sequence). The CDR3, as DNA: TGTGCCAGCAGCGGAGACAGGGGGTCCTACAATGAGCAGTTCTTC. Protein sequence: CASSGDRGSYNEQFF.

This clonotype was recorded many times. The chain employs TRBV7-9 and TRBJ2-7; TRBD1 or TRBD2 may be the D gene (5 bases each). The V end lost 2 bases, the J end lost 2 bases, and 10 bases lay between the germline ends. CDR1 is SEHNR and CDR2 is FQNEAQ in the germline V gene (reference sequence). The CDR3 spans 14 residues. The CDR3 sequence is CASSLNGGAYEQYF. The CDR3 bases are TGTGCCAGCAGCTTAAATGGGGGAGCCTACGAGCAGTACTTC.